The clone carrying this T cell receptor (beta chain) was seen at least ten times. These data originate in a study of T-cell reconstitution after alpha-beta-depleted transplantation in children. Germline V gene lookup returns CDR1 DFQATT and CDR2 SNEGSKA (reference sequence). The ends were cut back, 0 bases at V and 0 bases at J, with 11 bases in the middle. CDR3 length: 16 residues. Unique molecular identifiers featured in how the TCRbeta library was prepared. TCRdb fed the PCR reads into MiXCR, producing one record per CDR3 protein. The repertoire holds more than 20,000 distinct CDR3 sequences, under 13% seen once, with about 23% in the top ten.

Sequencing used PBMCs from the stem cell graft donor, obtained from the stem cell graft. The sequence was obtained from a human donor who donated a stem cell graft to a child with chronic granulomatous disease. The chain carries TRBV20-1 and TRBJ1-4; no reliable D call. The CDR3 here is CSARDPRHATNEKLFF. As DNA, the CDR3 is TGCAGTGCTAGAGACCCCCGACACGCAACTAATGAAAAACTGTTTTTT.